This T cell receptor (beta chain) originates from a study of T-cell reconstitution after alpha-beta-depleted transplantation in children. TCRbeta library construction was performed incorporating unique molecular identifiers. Each CDR3 protein is one row after TCRdb ran MiXCR on the PCR reads. The sample yields approximately 240,000 distinct CDR3 sequences, around 9.5% seen once. From germline, CDR1 is SGHTA and CDR2 FQGNSA. There are 15 residues in the CDR3. V was pared by 2 bases and J by 2 bases, with 5 bases of the junction left unmatched. The gene calls are TRBV7-2 and TRBJ1-2, with TRBD1 matching over 7 bases. The sample consisted of PBMCs from the stem cell graft donor, taken from the stem cell graft. This sequence was found in a human donor who donated a stem cell graft to a child with acute lymphoblastic leukemia. The CDR3 sequence is CASSLYRDSNYGYTF. The CDR3 DNA reads as TGTGCCAGCAGCTTATACCGGGACAGCAACTATGGCTACACCTTC.